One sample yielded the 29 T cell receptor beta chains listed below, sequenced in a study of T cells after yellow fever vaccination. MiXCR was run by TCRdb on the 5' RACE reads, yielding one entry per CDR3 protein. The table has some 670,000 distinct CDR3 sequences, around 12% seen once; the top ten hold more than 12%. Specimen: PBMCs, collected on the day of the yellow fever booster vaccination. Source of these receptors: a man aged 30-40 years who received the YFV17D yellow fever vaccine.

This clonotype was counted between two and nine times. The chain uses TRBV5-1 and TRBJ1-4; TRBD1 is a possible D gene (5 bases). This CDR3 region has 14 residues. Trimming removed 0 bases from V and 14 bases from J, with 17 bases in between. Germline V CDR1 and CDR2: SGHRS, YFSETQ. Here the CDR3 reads CASSLEGRPGGLFF. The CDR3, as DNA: TGCGCCAGCAGCTTGGAGGGACGGCCTGGGGGGCTGTTTTTT.

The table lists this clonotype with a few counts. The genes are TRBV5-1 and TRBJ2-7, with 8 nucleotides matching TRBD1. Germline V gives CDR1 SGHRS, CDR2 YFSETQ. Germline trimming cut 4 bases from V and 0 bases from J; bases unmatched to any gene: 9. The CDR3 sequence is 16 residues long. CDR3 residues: CASSPEGQVSSYEQYF. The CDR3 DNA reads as TGCGCCAGCAGCCCAGAGGGACAGGTTAGCTCCTACGAGCAGTACTTC.

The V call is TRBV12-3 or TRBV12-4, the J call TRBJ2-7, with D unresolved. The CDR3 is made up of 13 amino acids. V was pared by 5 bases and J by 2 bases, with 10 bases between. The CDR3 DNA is TGTGCCAGCAGTCTCTCCGAGGCCTACGAGCAGTACTTC. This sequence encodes CASSLSEAYEQYF.

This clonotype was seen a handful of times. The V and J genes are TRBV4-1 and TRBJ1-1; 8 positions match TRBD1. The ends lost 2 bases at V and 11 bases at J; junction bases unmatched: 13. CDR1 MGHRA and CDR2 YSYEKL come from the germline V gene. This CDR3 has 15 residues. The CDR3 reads CASSQPGQGIGDAFF. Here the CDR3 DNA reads TGCGCCAGCAGCCAACCTGGACAGGGAATCGGTGATGCTTTCTTT.

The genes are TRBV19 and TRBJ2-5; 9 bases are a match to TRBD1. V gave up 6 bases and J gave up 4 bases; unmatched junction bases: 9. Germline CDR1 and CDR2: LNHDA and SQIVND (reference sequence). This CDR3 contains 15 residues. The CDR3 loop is CASRRTGGWRETQYF. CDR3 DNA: TGTGCCAGTAGGCGAACAGGGGGCTGGAGAGAGACCCAGTACTTC.

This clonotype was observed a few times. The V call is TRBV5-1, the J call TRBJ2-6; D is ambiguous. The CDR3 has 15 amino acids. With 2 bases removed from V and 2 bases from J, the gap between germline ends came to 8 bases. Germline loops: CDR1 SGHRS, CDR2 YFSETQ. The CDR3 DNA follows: TGCGCCAGCAGCTTAAGGGTAACTGGGGCCAACGTCCTGACTTTC. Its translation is CASSLRVTGANVLTF.

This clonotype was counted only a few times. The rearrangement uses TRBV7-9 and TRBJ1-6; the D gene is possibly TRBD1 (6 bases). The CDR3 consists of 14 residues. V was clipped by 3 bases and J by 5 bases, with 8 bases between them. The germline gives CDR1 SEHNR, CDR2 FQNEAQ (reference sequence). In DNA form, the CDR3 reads TGTGCCAGCAGCTTCCCAGGGGATAATTCACCCCTCCACTTT. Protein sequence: CASSFPGDNSPLHF.

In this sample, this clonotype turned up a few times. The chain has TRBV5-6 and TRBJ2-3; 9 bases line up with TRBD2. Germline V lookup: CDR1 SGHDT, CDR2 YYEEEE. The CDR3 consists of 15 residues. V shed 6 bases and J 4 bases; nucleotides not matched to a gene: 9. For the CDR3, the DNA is TGTGCCAGCACCTATCGGCTAGCGGGGCCAGATACGCAGTATTTT. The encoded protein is CASTYRLAGPDTQYF.

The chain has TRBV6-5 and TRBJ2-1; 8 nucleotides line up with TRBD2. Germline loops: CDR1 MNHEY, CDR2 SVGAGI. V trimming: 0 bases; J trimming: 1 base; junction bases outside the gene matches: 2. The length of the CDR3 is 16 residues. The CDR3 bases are TGTGCCAGCAGTTACTCGGCGGGAGGATCCTACAATGAGCAGTTCTTC. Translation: CASSYSAGGSYNEQFF.

Here the CDR3 reads CASADSYYNEQFF. DNA of the CDR3: TGTGCCAGCGCCGACAGCTACTACAATGAGCAGTTCTTC. The chain employs TRBV6-1 and TRBJ2-1; perhaps TRBD1 as D (5 bases). The CDR3 consists of 13 residues. V was pared by 8 bases and J by 3 bases, with 11 bases between. The germline CDR1 and CDR2 sequences are MNHNS and SASEGT.

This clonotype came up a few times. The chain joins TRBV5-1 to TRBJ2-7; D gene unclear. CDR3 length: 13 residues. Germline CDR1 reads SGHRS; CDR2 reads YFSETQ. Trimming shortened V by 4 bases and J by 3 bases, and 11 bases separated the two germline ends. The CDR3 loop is CASSTVSGYEQYF. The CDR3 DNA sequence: TGCGCCAGCAGCACCGTCTCGGGCTACGAGCAGTACTTC.

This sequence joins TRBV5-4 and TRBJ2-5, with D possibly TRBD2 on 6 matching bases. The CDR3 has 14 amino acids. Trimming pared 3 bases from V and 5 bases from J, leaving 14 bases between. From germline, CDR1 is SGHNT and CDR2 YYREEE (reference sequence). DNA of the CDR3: TGTGCCAGCAGCTGGGGGGAAAGTCGGGAGACCCAGTACTTC. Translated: CASSWGESRETQYF.

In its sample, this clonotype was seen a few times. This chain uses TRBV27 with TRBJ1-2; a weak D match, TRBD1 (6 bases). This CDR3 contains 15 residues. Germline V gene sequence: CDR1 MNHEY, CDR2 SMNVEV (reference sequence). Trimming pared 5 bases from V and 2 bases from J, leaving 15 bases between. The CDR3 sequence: CASSPSDSGNYGYTF. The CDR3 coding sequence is TGTGCCAGCAGTCCGTCGGACAGTGGGAACTATGGCTACACCTTC.

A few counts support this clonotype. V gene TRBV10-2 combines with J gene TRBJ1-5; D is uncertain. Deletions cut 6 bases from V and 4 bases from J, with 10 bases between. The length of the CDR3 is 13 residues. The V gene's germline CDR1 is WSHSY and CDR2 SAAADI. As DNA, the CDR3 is TGCGCCAGCAGCCCCCATAAGAATCAGCCCCAGCATTTT. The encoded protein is CASSPHKNQPQHF.

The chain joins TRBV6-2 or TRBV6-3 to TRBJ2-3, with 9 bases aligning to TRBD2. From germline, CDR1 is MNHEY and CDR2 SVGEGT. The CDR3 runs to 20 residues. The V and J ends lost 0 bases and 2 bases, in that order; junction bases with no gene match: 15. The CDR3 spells CASSYSSLSSLAGNTDTQYF. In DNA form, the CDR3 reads TGTGCCAGCAGTTACTCCTCATTAAGCTCGCTAGCGGGGAACACAGATACGCAGTATTTT.

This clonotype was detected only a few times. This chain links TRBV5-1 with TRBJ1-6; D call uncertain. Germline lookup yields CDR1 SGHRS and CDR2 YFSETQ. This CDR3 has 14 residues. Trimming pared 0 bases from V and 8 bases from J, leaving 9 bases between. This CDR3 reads CASSLGERDSPLHF. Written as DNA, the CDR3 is TGCGCCAGCAGCTTGGGGGAACGGGATTCACCCCTCCACTTT.

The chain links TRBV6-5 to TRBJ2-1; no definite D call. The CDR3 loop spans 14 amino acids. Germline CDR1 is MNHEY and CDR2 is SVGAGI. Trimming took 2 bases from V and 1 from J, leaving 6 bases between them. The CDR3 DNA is TGTGCCAGCAGTTACGACGCATCCTACAATGAGCAGTTCTTC. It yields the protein CASSYDASYNEQFF.

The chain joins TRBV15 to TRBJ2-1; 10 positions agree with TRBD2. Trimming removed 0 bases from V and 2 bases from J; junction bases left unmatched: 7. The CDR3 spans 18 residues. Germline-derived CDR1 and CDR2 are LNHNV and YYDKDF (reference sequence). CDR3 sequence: CATSRDGTSGITYNEQFF. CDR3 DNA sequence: TGTGCCACCAGCAGAGACGGCACTAGCGGGATTACCTACAATGAGCAGTTCTTC.

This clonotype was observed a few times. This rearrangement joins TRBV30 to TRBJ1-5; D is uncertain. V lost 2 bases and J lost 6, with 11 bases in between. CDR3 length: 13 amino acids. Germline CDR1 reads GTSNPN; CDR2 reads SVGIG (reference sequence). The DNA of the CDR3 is TGTGCCTGGAGTTCGGGGTTTTCTCAGCCCCAGCATTTT. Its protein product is CAWSSGFSQPQHF.

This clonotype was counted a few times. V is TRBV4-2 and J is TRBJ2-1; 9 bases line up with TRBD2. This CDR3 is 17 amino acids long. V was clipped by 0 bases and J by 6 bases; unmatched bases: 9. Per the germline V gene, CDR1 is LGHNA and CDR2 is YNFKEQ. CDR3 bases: TGTGCCAGCAGCCAAGACGTAGCGGGAGAGGAGCTCAATGAGCAGTTCTTC. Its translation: CASSQDVAGEELNEQFF.

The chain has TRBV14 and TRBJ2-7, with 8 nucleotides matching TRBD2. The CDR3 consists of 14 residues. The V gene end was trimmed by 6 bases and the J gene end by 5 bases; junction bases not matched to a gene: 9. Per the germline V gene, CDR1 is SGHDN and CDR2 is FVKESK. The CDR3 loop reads CASRNSGKIHEQYF. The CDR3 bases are TGTGCCAGCAGAAATAGCGGGAAAATCCACGAGCAGTACTTC.

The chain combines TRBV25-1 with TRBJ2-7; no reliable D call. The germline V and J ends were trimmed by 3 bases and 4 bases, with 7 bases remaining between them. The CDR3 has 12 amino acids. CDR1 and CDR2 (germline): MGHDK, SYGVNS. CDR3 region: CASSDLRYEQYF. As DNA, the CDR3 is TGTGCCAGCAGTGACCTCCGGTACGAGCAGTACTTC.

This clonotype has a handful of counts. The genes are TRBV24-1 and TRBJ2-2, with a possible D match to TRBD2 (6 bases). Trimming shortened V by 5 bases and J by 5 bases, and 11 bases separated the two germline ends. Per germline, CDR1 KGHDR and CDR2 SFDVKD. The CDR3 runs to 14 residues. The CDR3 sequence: CATSAGVGTGELFF. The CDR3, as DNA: TGTGCCACCAGTGCGGGAGTGGGAACCGGGGAGCTGTTTTTT.

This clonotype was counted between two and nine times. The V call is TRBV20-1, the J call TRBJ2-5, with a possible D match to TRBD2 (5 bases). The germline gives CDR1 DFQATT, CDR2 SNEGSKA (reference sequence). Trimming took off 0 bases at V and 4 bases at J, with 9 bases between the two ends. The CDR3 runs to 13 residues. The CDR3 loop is CSARDSGVETQYF. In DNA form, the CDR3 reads TGCAGTGCTAGAGATTCCGGGGTAGAGACCCAGTACTTC.

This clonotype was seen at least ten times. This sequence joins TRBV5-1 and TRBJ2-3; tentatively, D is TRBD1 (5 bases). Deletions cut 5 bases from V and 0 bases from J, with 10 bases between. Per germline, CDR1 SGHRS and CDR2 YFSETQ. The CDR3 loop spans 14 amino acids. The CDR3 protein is CASSSRQSTDTQYF. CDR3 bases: TGCGCCAGCAGTTCGCGACAGAGCACAGATACGCAGTATTTT.

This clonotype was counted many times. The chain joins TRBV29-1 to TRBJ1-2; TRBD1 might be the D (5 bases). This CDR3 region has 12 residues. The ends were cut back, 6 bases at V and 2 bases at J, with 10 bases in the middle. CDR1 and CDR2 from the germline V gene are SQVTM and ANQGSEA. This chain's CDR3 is CSVGRGNYGYTF. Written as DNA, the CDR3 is TGCAGCGTCGGTAGGGGAAACTATGGCTACACCTTC.

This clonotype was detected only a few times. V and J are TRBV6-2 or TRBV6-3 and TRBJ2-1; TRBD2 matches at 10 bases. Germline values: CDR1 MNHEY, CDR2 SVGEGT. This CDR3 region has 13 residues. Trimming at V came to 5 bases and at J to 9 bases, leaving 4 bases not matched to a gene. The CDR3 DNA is TGTGCCAGCAGTCGAGCGGGAGGGGCTGAGCAGTTCTTC. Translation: CASSRAGGAEQFF.

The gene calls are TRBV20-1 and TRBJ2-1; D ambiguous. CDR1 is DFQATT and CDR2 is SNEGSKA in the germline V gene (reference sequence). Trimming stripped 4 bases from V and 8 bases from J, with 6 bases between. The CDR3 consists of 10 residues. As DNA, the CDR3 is TGCAGTGCTATGAAACATGAGCAGTTCTTC. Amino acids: CSAMKHEQFF.

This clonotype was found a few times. The CDR3 DNA reads TGTGCCAGCTCACCTGAGACCCCTCTCGGTGAGCAGTTCTTC. It specifies CASSPETPLGEQFF. The rearrangement uses TRBV18 and TRBJ2-1; D is ambiguous. CDR1 is KGHSH and CDR2 is LQKENI in the germline V gene. V was shortened by 3 bases and J by 9 bases, with 15 bases between the two germline ends. This CDR3 has 14 amino acids.